This is a list of T cell receptor beta chains from one sample in a study of identifying expanded T cells in peripheral blood. Generated by immunoSEQ multiplex PCR, the TCRdb table keeps only in-frame clones and is missing some. The sample holds about 90,000 clones, approximately 83% seen once. The sequenced material came from blood. The receptor set was obtained from a person aged 18 to 70 in good health. Both conserved end residues are part of each CDR3. The order of the fields is V gene, clone size, D gene, J gene, CDR3 DNA, CDR3 protein. The D gene is left open where the match is weak. Not all rows give a size; the values are once, few, many and, for expanded clones, a class.

V gene: TRBV18; clone size: -; D gene: TRBD1; J gene: TRBJ2-1; CDR3 DNA: TGTGCCAGCTCACTTACCGGGACAGGGTGGAATGAGCAGTTCTTC; CDR3 protein: CASSLTGTGWNEQFF
V gene: TRBV27; clone size: -; D gene: -; J gene: TRBJ2-7; CDR3 DNA: TGTGCCAGCAGTTTATCGGAGATAGCGGCGACCTACGAGCAGTACTTC; CDR3 protein: CASSLSEIAATYEQYF
V gene: TRBV7-2; clone size: -; D gene: -; J gene: TRBJ1-2; CDR3 DNA: TGTGCCAGCAGCTTAGTCCTGGCTTATGGCTACACCTTC; CDR3 protein: CASSLVLAYGYTF
V gene: TRBV15; clone size: few; D gene: -; J gene: TRBJ1-4; CDR3 DNA: TGTGCCACCAGCAGAGTGAATGAAAAACTGTTTTTT; CDR3 protein: CATSRVNEKLFF
V gene: TRBV10-3; clone size: -; D gene: -; J gene: TRBJ2-7; CDR3 DNA: TGTGCCATCAGTGATCGGGGGGCAAGAGACGAGCAGTACTTC; CDR3 protein: CAISDRGARDEQYF
V gene: TRBV6-4; clone size: -; D gene: TRBD1; J gene: TRBJ2-3; CDR3 DNA: TGTGCCAGCAGTTCCGGGGACAGGGAGGTCGATACGCAGTATTTT; CDR3 protein: CASSSGDREVDTQYF
V gene: TRBV4-1; clone size: -; D gene: TRBD1; J gene: TRBJ1-2; CDR3 DNA: TGCGCCAGCAGCCAAACAAGGGGGCTAACGGATGGCTACACCTTC; CDR3 protein: CASSQTRGLTDGYTF
V gene: TRBV30; clone size: -; D gene: TRBD1; J gene: TRBJ1-2; CDR3 DNA: TGTGCCTGGAGTCCCCAGGGGGCGGTCTATGGCTACACCTTC; CDR3 protein: CAWSPQGAVYGYTF
V gene: TRBV10-3; clone size: -; D gene: -; J gene: TRBJ1-2; CDR3 DNA: TGTGCCATCAGTAAAAGAAGGGTGGGTGGCTACACCTTC; CDR3 protein: CAISKRRVGGYTF
V gene: TRBV2; clone size: -; D gene: TRBD2; J gene: TRBJ2-1; CDR3 DNA: TGTGCCAGCAGCCTGCTAGCGGGGGGATACAATGAGCAGTTCTTC; CDR3 protein: CASSLLAGGYNEQFF
V gene: TRBV2; clone size: -; D gene: -; J gene: TRBJ2-3; CDR3 DNA: TGTGCCAGCATTGGGATCAAGGGACACAAGAATACAGATACGCAGTATTTT; CDR3 protein: CASIGIKGHKNTDTQYF
V gene: TRBV9; clone size: -; D gene: TRBD1; J gene: TRBJ1-2; CDR3 DNA: TGTGCCAGCAGCGTAGGTGGACAGGGCACTGGCTACACCTTC; CDR3 protein: CASSVGGQGTGYTF
V gene: TRBV18; clone size: -; D gene: TRBD1; J gene: TRBJ2-1; CDR3 DNA: TGTGCCAGCTCACCCGGACAGGGTTCCTACAATGAGCAGTTCTTC; CDR3 protein: CASSPGQGSYNEQFF
V gene: TRBV7-9; clone size: -; D gene: -; J gene: TRBJ1-1; CDR3 DNA: TGTGCCAGCAGCTCAGACCCCGGGTTACTGAGGGCTTTCTTT; CDR3 protein: CASSSDPGLLRAFF
V gene: TRBV11-1; clone size: few; D gene: -; J gene: TRBJ2-1; CDR3 DNA: TGTGCCAGCAGCCATCGGTCCTCCCTGGGTAATGAGCAGTTCTTC; CDR3 protein: CASSHRSSLGNEQFF
V gene: TRBV18; clone size: -; D gene: -; J gene: TRBJ1-5; CDR3 DNA: TGTGCCAGCTCTGACCGGCTTAATCAGCCCCAGCATTTT; CDR3 protein: CASSDRLNQPQHF
V gene: TRBV5-1; clone size: -; D gene: -; J gene: TRBJ1-2; CDR3 DNA: TGCGCCAGCAGGGGAGGGGAAGGTGGCTACACCTTC; CDR3 protein: CASRGGEGGYTF
V gene: TRBV6-5; clone size: -; D gene: -; J gene: TRBJ1-1; CDR3 DNA: TGTGCCAGCAGTCCTGGGATCTGGAACACTGAAGCTTTCTTT; CDR3 protein: CASSPGIWNTEAFF
V gene: TRBV30; clone size: once; D gene: -; J gene: TRBJ1-2; CDR3 DNA: TGTGCCTGGGCCCCAGGGGTTGGCGGCTACACCTTC; CDR3 protein: CAWAPGVGGYTF
V gene: TRBV27; clone size: -; D gene: TRBD2; J gene: TRBJ2-2; CDR3 DNA: TGTGCCAGCAGTTTAAGTCTAGCGGATACCGGGGAGCTGTTTTTT; CDR3 protein: CASSLSLADTGELFF
V gene: TRBV2; clone size: -; D gene: -; J gene: TRBJ1-5; CDR3 DNA: TGTGCCAGCGGTTTAGGTTTATCTAGCAATCAGCCCCAGCATTTT; CDR3 protein: CASGLGLSSNQPQHF
V gene: TRBV10-2; clone size: -; D gene: -; J gene: TRBJ1-2; CDR3 DNA: TGCGCCAGCAAATCCGAACATGGCTACACCTTC; CDR3 protein: CASKSEHGYTF
V gene: TRBV18; clone size: -; D gene: -; J gene: TRBJ1-1; CDR3 DNA: TGTGCCAGCCGAAGGGGCGTTGACACTGAAGCTTTCTTT; CDR3 protein: CASRRGVDTEAFF
V gene: TRBV5-1; clone size: -; D gene: -; J gene: TRBJ2-3; CDR3 DNA: TGCGCCAGCAGCGATCCCAGTTTGGCAGATACGCAGTATTTT; CDR3 protein: CASSDPSLADTQYF
V gene: TRBV7-2; clone size: -; D gene: -; J gene: TRBJ2-1; CDR3 DNA: TGTGCCAGCAGCTCTTCCCTGGCTAGCTATGAGCAGTTCTTC; CDR3 protein: CASSSSLASYEQFF
V gene: TRBV29-1; clone size: -; D gene: -; J gene: TRBJ1-2; CDR3 DNA: TGCAGCGTCCCGGTTCGGAGGAGGGACAATGAGACCTATGGCTACACCTTC; CDR3 protein: CSVPVRRRDNETYGYTF
V gene: TRBV5-4; clone size: -; D gene: TRBD1; J gene: TRBJ2-1; CDR3 DNA: TGTGCCAGCAGCGTGGACAGGGGGAATGAGCAGTTCTTC; CDR3 protein: CASSVDRGNEQFF
V gene: TRBV6-5; clone size: -; D gene: -; J gene: TRBJ1-6; CDR3 DNA: TGTGCCAGCAGTTACTCGATTAGGTCACCCCTCCACTTT; CDR3 protein: CASSYSIRSPLHF
V gene: TRBV6-1; clone size: -; D gene: -; J gene: TRBJ2-7; CDR3 DNA: TGTGCCAGCGGGGGCGACAGGCCGCCCTACGAGCAGTACTTC; CDR3 protein: CASGGDRPPYEQYF
V gene: TRBV6-5; clone size: -; D gene: TRBD2; J gene: TRBJ2-5; CDR3 DNA: TGTGCCAGCAGTTACCCGACTAGCGGGGGGGGAGAGACCCAGTACTTC; CDR3 protein: CASSYPTSGGGETQYF
V gene: TRBV7-2; clone size: -; D gene: TRBD2; J gene: TRBJ2-1; CDR3 DNA: TGTGCCAGCAGCTTAAGGCGGGGGGGCAATGAGCAGTTCTTC; CDR3 protein: CASSLRRGGNEQFF
V gene: TRBV18; clone size: -; D gene: TRBD1; J gene: TRBJ2-7; CDR3 DNA: TGTGCCAGCTCACAGGGACAGCAAAACGAGCAGTACTTC; CDR3 protein: CASSQGQQNEQYF